The text below deals with one TCR beta chain. These data come from a study of blood T cell repertoires in COVID-19. Study as a whole: Acute-phase and convalescent COVID-19 samples originated in the United States, Italy and Spain.

Measured with immunoSEQ multiplex PCR; TCRdb has only the in-frame clones, and not every one. The sample consists of 90,000 to 120,000 clones, approximately 84% of them appearing once. The CDR3 runs 15 residues. Per germline, CDR1 MNHEY and CDR2 SVGAGI. With 0 bases clipped from V and 3 bases from J, the junction kept 3 bases outside the gene matches. What was sequenced was peripheral blood. This receptor was taken from a human donor in a cohort sampled during active COVID-19. The chain has TRBV6-5 and TRBJ2-7; 9 nucleotides line up with TRBD1. CDR3 nucleotide sequence: TGTGCCAGCAGTTACTCCCGGACAGGGGACTACGAGCAGTACTTC. Its protein is CASSYSRTGDYEQYF.